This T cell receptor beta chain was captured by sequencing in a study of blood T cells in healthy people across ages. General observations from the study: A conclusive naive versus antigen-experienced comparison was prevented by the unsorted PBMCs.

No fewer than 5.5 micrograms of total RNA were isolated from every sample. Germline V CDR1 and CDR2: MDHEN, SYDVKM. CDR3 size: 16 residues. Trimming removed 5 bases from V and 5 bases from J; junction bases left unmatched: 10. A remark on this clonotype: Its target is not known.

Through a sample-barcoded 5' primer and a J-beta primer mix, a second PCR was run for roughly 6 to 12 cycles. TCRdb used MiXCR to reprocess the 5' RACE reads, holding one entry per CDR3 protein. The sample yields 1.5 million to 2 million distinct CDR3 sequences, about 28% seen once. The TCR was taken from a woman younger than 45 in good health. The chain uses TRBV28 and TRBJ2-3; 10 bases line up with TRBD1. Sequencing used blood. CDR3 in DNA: TGTGCCAGCAGTCTTCCTGGGACAGGGGAGGGAGATACGCAGTATTTT. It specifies CASSLPGTGEGDTQYF. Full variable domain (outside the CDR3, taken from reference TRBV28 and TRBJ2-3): DVKVTQSSRYLVKRTGEKVFLECVQDMDHENMFWYRQDPGLGLRLIYFSYDVKMKEKGDIPEGYSVSREKKERFSLILESASTNQTSMYLCASSLPGTGEGDTQYFGPGTRLTVL.